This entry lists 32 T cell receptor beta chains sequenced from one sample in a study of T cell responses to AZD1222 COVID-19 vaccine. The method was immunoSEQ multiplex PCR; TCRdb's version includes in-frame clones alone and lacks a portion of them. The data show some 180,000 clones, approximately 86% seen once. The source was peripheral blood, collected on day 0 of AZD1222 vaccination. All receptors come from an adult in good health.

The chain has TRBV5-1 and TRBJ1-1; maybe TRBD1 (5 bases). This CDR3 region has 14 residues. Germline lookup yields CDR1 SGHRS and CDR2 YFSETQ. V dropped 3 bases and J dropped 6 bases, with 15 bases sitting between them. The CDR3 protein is CASSSQGAGSEAFF. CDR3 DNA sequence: TGCGCCAGCAGCTCCCAGGGAGCTGGGTCTGAAGCTTTCTTT.

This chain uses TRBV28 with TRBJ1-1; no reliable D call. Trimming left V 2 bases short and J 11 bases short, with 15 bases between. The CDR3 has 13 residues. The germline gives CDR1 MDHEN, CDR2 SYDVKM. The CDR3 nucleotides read TGTGCCAGCAGTTTACGGGCACTAAAAGGGGCTTTCTTT. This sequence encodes CASSLRALKGAFF. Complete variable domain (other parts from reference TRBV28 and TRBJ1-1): DVKVTQSSRYLVKRTGEKVFLECVQDMDHENMFWYRQDPGLGLRLIYFSYDVKMKEKGDIPEGYSVSREKKERFSLILESASTNQTSMYLCASSLRALKGAFFGQGTRLTVV.

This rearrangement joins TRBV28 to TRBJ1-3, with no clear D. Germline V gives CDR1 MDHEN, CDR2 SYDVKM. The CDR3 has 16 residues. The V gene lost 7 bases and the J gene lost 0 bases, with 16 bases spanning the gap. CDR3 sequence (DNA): TGTGCCAGCAATGTCCCGGGGAAACTCTCTGGAAACACCATATATTTT. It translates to CASNVPGKLSGNTIYF.

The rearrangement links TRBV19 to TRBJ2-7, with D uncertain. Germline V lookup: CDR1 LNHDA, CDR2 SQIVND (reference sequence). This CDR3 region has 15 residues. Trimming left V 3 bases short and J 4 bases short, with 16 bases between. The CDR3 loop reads CASSIVKSVSYEQYF. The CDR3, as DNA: TGTGCCAGTAGTATTGTCAAGTCGGTGAGTTACGAGCAGTACTTC.

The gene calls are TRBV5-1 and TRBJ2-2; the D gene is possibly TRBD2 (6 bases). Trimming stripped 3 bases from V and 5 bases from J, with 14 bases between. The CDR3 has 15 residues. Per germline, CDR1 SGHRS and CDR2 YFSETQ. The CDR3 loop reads CASSSQGGGTGELFF. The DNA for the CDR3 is TGCGCCAGCAGCTCTCAGGGAGGAGGGACCGGGGAGCTGTTTTTT.

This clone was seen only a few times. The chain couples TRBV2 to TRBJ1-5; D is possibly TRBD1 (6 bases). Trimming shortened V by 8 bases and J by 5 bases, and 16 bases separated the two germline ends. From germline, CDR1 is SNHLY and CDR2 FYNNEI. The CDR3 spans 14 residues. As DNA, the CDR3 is TGTGCCAGCGAAACGGGGGGGCTAGATCAGCCCCAGCATTTT. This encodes CASETGGLDQPQHF.

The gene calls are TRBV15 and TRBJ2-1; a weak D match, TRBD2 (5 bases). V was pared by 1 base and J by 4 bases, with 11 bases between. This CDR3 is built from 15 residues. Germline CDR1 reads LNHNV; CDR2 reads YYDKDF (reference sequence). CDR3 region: CATSRVRAGYNEQFF. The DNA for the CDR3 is TGTGCCACCAGCAGAGTACGGGCGGGTTACAATGAGCAGTTCTTC.

The CDR3 DNA is TGTGCCAGCACCCCAAGACAGAACACCGGGGAGCTGTTTTTT. It codes for CASTPRQNTGELFF. The chain employs TRBV11-2 and TRBJ2-2; no definite D call. The germline gives CDR1 SGHAT, CDR2 FQNNGV. The CDR3 length is 14 residues. The V end lost 7 bases, the J end lost 1 base, and 10 bases lay between the germline ends.

The CDR3 DNA reads TGTGCCAGAAGCACAGGGCCAACCCCTAACTATGGCTACACCTTC. This sequence encodes CARSTGPTPNYGYTF. V is TRBV5-3 and J is TRBJ1-2; D may be TRBD1 (6 bases). TRBV5-3 is an open reading frame, and its role is uncertain. The V end was cut by 4 bases, the J end by 0 bases, with 13 bases between. The CDR3 consists of 15 residues.

CDR3 sequence: CASSLSGTGGAGSTEAFF. In nucleotides, the CDR3 is TGTGCCAGCTCACTCTCCGGGACAGGGGGCGCAGGGAGCACTGAAGCTTTCTTT. The rearrangement uses TRBV18 and TRBJ1-1, with 12 nucleotides matching TRBD1. V dropped 4 bases and J dropped 4; count of bases not matched to a gene: 13. Germline values: CDR1 KGHSH, CDR2 LQKENI. This CDR3 is 18 amino acids long.

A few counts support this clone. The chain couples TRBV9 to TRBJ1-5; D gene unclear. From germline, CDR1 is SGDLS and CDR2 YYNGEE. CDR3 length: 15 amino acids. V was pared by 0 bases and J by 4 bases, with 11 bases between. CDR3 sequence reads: CASSVAGMRNQPQHF. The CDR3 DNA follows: TGTGCCAGCAGCGTAGCTGGAATGCGGAATCAGCCCCAGCATTTT.

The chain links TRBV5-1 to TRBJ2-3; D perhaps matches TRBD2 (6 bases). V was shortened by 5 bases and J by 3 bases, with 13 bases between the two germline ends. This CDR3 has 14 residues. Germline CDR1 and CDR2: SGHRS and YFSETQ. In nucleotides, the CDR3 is TGCGCCAGCAGACCCCCGGGACTTACAGATACGCAGTATTTT. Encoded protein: CASRPPGLTDTQYF.

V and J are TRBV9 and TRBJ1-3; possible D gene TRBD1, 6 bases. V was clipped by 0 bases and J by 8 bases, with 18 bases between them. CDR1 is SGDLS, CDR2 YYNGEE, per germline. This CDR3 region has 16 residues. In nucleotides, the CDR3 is TGTGCCAGCAGCGTAGGGGGACATGGCTCCGGGGACACCATATATTTT. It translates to CASSVGGHGSGDTIYF.

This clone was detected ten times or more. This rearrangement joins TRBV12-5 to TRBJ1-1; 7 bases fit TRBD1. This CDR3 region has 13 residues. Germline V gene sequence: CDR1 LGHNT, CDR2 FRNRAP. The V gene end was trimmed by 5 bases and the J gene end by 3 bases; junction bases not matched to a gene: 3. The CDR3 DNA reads TGTGCTAGTGGTCCAGGACAGGACACTGAAGCTTTCTTT. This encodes CASGPGQDTEAFF.

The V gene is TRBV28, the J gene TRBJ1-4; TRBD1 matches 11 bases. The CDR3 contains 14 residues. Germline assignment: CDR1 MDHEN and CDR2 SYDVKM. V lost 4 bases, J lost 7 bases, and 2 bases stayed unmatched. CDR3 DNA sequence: TGTGCCAGCAGTTCCGGGACAGGGGGTGAAAAACTGTTTTTT. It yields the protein CASSSGTGGEKLFF. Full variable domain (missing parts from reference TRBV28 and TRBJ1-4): DVKVTQSSRYLVKRTGEKVFLECVQDMDHENMFWYRQDPGLGLRLIYFSYDVKMKEKGDIPEGYSVSREKKERFSLILESASTNQTSMYLCASSSGTGGEKLFFGSGTQLSVL.

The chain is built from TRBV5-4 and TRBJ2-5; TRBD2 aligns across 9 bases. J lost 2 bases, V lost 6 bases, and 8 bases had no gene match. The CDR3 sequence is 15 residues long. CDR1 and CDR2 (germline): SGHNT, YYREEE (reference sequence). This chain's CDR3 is CASTPTSGPQETQYF. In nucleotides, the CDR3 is TGTGCCAGCACCCCGACTAGCGGCCCACAAGAGACCCAGTACTTC.

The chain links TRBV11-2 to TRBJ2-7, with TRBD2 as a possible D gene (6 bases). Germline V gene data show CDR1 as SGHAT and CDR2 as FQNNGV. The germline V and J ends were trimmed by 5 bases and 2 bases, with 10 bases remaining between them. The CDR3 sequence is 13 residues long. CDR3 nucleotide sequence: TGTGCCAGCAGCACGGGACTCCCCTACGAGCAGTACTTC. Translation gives CASSTGLPYEQYF.

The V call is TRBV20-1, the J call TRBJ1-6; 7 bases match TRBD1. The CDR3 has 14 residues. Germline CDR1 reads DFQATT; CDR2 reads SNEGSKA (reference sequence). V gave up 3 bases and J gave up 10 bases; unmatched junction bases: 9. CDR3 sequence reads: CSASTGAEGSPLHF. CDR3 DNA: TGCAGTGCTAGTACAGGGGCTGAGGGGTCACCCCTCCACTTT.

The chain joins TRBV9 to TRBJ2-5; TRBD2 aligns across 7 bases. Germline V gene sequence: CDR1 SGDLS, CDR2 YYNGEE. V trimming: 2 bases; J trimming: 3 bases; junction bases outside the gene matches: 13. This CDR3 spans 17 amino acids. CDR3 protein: CASSVGAGFRREETQYF. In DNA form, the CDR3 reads TGTGCCAGCAGCGTTGGAGCGGGATTCAGGCGGGAAGAGACCCAGTACTTC.

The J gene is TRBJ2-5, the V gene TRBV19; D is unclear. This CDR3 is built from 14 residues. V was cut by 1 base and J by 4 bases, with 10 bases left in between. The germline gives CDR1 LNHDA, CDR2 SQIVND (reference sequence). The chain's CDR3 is CASSIVRMGETQYF. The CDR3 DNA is TGTGCCAGTAGTATAGTCCGCATGGGAGAGACCCAGTACTTC.

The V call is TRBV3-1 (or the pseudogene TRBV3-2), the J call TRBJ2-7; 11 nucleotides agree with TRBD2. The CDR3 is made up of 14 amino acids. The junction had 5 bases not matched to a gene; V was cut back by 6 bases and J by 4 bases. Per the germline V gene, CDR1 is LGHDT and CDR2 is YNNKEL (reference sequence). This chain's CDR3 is CASRLTSGKYEQYF. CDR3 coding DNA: TGTGCCAGCAGACTGACTAGCGGGAAATACGAGCAGTACTTC.

The CDR3 DNA sequence: TGTGCCAGCAGCTTATGTTTAAAGCCCCAGCATTTT. It translates to CASSLCLKPQHF. The chain carries TRBV7-4 and TRBJ1-5; no firm D call. Germline assignment: CDR1 SGHVT and CDR2 SQSDAQ. The CDR3 loop spans 12 amino acids. The V and J ends lost 2 bases and 8 bases respectively, with 7 bases between them.

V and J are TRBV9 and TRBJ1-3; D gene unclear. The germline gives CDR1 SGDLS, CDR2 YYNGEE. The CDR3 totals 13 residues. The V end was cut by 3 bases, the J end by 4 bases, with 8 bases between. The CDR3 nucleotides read TGTGCCAGCAGCGCCTCTGAGGGAAACACCATATATTTT. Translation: CASSASEGNTIYF.

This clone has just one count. CDR3 in amino acids: CASSYWGGSGTDTQYF. In nucleotides, the CDR3 is TGTGCCAGCAGTTACTGGGGGGGCTCGGGCACAGATACGCAGTATTTT. The gene calls are TRBV6-2 or TRBV6-3 and TRBJ2-3; tentatively, D is TRBD2 (7 bases). V lost 1 base and J 1 base, leaving 12 bases between the germline ends. Germline-derived CDR1 and CDR2 are MNHEY and SVGEGT. There are 16 residues in the CDR3.

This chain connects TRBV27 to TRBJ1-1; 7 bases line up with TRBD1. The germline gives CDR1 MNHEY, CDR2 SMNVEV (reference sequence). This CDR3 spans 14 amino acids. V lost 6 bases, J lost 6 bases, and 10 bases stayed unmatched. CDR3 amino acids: CASRLQGPGPEAFF. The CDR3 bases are TGTGCCAGCAGGTTACAGGGGCCAGGGCCTGAAGCTTTCTTT.

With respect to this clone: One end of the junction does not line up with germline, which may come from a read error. In DNA form, the CDR3 reads TGTGCCAGCAGCTTAGTAGGGTCAGGGCCCCAGCATTTT. It yields the protein CASSLVGSGPQHF. The chain links TRBV12-3 or TRBV12-4 to TRBJ1-5; D unresolved. The CDR3 length is 13 residues.

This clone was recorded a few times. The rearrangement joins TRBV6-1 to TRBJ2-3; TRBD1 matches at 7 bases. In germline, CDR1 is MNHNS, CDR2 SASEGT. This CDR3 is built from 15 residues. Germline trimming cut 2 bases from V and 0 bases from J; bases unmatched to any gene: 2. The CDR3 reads CASSELQGSTDTQYF. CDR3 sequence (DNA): TGTGCCAGCAGTGAATTACAGGGGAGCACAGATACGCAGTATTTT.

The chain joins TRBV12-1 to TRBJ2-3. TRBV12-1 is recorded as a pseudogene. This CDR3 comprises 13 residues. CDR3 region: CASSNDSTDTQYF. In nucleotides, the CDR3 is TGTGCCAGCAGCAATGACAGCACAGATACGCAGTATTTT.

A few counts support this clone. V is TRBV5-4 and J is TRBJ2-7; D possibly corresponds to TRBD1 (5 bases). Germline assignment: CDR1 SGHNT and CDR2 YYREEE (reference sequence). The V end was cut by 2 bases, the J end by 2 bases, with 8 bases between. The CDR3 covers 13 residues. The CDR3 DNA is TGTGCCAGCAGCTTTGACAGTACCTACGAGCAGTACTTC. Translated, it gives CASSFDSTYEQYF.

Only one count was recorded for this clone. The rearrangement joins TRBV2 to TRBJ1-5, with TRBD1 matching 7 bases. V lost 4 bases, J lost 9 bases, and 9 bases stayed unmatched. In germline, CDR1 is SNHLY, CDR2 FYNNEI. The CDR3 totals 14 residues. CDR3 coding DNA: TGTGCCAGCAGTGGGGAACAGGGGAAGGGGCCCCAGCATTTT. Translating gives CASSGEQGKGPQHF.

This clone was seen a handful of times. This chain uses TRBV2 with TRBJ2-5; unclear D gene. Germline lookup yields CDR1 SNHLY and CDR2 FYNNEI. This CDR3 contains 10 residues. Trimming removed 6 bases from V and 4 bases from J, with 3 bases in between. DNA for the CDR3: TGTGCCAGCAGAACAGAGACCCAGTACTTC. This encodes CASRTETQYF. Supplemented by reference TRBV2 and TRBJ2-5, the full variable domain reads EPEVTQTPSHQVTQMGQEVILRCVPISNHLYFYWYRQILGQKVEFLVSFYNNEISEKSEIFDDQFSVERPDGSNFTLKIRSTKLEDSAMYFCASRTETQYFGPGTRLLVL.

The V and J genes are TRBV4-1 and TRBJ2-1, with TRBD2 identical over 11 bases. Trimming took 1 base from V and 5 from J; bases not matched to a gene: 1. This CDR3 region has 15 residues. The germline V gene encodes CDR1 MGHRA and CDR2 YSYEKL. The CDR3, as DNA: TGCGCCAGCAGCCAAGCACTAGCGGGAGACAATGAGCAGTTCTTC. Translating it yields CASSQALAGDNEQFF.